The next 31 T cell receptor beta chains were all read from a single sample in a study of post-analysis software for immune sequencing data. Study-wide findings and caveats: Patients had higher frequencies than controls of roughly five TRBV segments, including TRBV5-6, TRBV5-1 and TRBV20-1.

Their target antigens are unknown. The authors incorporated unique molecular identifiers into the TCR beta cDNA libraries. From the PCR reads, TCRdb called clonotypes with MiXCR, one entry per CDR3 protein. This table has over 250,000 distinct CDR3 sequences, 30% to 45% appearing once. Sequencing was carried out using blood. The receptors shown here come from a girl aged 10-17 years with multiple sclerosis.

This clonotype has just a few counts. V is TRBV20-1 and J is TRBJ1-5, with D possibly matching TRBD1 (5 bases). The V gene lost 1 base and the J gene lost 1 base, with 20 bases spanning the gap. Per the germline V gene, CDR1 is DFQATT and CDR2 is SNEGSKA (reference sequence). The CDR3 is 18 amino acids. CDR3 sequence reads: CSARGEGGREGSNQPQHF. For the CDR3, the DNA is TGCAGTGCTAGAGGCGAGGGCGGCAGGGAGGGGAGCAATCAGCCCCAGCATTTT.

This chain uses TRBV20-1 with TRBJ2-5, with TRBD2 identical over 7 bases. V lost 1 base, J lost 5 bases, and 7 bases stayed unmatched. The CDR3 contains 14 residues. The V gene's germline CDR1 is DFQATT and CDR2 SNEGSKA (reference sequence). The DNA of the CDR3 is TGCAGTGCTAGAGTGATAGCGGGCAGGGAGACCCAGTACTTC. As protein: CSARVIAGRETQYF.

The sample holds many counts of this clonotype. The chain employs TRBV12-3 or TRBV12-4 and TRBJ2-5, with 11 bases lining up with TRBD2. Trimming removed 6 bases from V and 9 bases from J; junction bases left unmatched: 9. This CDR3 region has 14 residues. CDR3 in amino acids: CASSLAGGPEAQYF. CDR3 DNA sequence: TGTGCCAGCAGCCTAGCGGGAGGCCCCGAGGCCCAGTACTTC.

V is TRBV10-3 and J is TRBJ2-1, with 7 bases that match TRBD2. Germline CDR1 ENHRY, CDR2 SYGVKD. The ends lost 8 bases at V and 3 bases at J; junction bases unmatched: 4. The CDR3 extends over 13 amino acids. CDR3 protein: CAIGLADYNEQFF. The CDR3 DNA is TGTGCCATCGGGCTAGCGGACTACAATGAGCAGTTCTTC.

Remarks on this clonotype: A single base separates this from a much larger clone, so it may be a read error. The chain links TRBV7-8 to TRBJ1-5; the match to TRBD1 covers 7 bases. Germline V gene sequence: CDR1 SGHVS, CDR2 FQNEAQ. V was clipped by 2 bases and J by 7 bases; unmatched bases: 17. The CDR3 has 18 amino acids. CDR3 in DNA: TGTGCCAGCAGCTTAAATGTGGGAGGAGTAGGGGGCGCGCAGCCCCAGCATTTT. It encodes CASSLNVGGVGGAQPQHF.

The genes are TRBV6-5 and TRBJ2-5; possibly TRBD2 for D (6 bases). The better agreement between TRBJ2-7 and the DNA end casts doubt on the J call. CDR1 and CDR2 from the germline V gene are MNHEY and SVGAGI. CDR3 length: 15 amino acids. CDR3 DNA: TGTGCCAGCCGCCCGGGACTTACTCATCCCTACGAGCAGTACTTC. It specifies CASRPGLTHPYEQYF.

This clonotype appeared a few times. The chain joins TRBV20-1 to TRBJ2-4, with D maybe TRBD2 (6 bases). The CDR3 has 15 amino acids. V dropped 5 bases and J dropped 5 bases, with 19 bases sitting between them. CDR1 and CDR2 (germline): DFQATT, SNEGSKA (reference sequence). The CDR3 sequence is CSAGKLRDSENIQYF. The CDR3 bases are TGCAGTGCTGGAAAGTTGCGGGACTCTGAAAACATTCAGTACTTC.

This chain links TRBV13 with TRBJ2-7; perhaps TRBD1 as D (5 bases). There are 14 residues in the CDR3. The V and J ends lost 1 base and 0 bases respectively, with 7 bases between them. The germline V gene has CDR1 PRHDT and CDR2 FYEKMQ (reference sequence). CDR3 in DNA: TGTGCCAGCAGCTTAGAAGGGGCCTCCTACGAGCAGTACTTC. The encoded protein is CASSLEGASYEQYF. Full variable domain (rest looked up from reference TRBV13 and TRBJ2-7): AAGVIQSPRHLIKEKRETATLKCYPIPRHDTVYWYQQGPGQDPQFLISFYEKMQSDKGSIPDRFSAQQFSDYHSELNMSSLELGDSALYFCASSLEGASYEQYFGPGTRLTVT.

This clonotype was seen many times. CDR3 in amino acids: CASSLTSGEETQYF. CDR3 coding DNA: TGTGCCAGCAGTTTGACTAGCGGGGAGGAGACCCAGTACTTC. The gene calls are TRBV12-3 or TRBV12-4 and TRBJ2-5; 11 bases map to TRBD2. The CDR3 is made up of 14 amino acids. V lost 3 bases, J lost 5 bases, and 2 bases stayed unmatched.

This clonotype has just one count. A much larger clonotype is one base distant, so this may be a read error. The chain combines TRBV7-8 with TRBJ2-5; D remains ambiguous. Between the trimmed V and J ends, which lost 5 bases and 11 bases, there was a span of 6 bases. The germline gives CDR1 SGHVS, CDR2 FQNEAQ. The CDR3 spans 9 residues. The CDR3 is CASSPTQYF. The CDR3, as DNA: TGTGCCAGCAGCCCTACACAGTACTTC.

V and J are TRBV7-9 and TRBJ1-2; D is possibly TRBD1 (5 bases). Germline CDR1 reads SEHNR; CDR2 reads FQNEAQ (reference sequence). Trimming took off 6 bases at V and 6 bases at J, with 20 bases between the two ends. This CDR3 contains 15 residues. Here the CDR3 DNA reads TGTGCCAGCAGTCGTCTCGGGGGGGGAAGGGATGGCTACACCTTC. Translated, it gives CASSRLGGGRDGYTF. Full variable domain (remainder filled in from reference TRBV7-9 and TRBJ1-2): DTGVSQNPRHKITKRGQNVTFRCDPISEHNRLYWYRQTLGQGPEFLTYFQNEAQLEKSRLLSDRFSAERPKGSFSTLEIQRTEQGDSAMYLCASSRLGGGRDGYTFGSGTRLTVV.

The V call is TRBV30, the J call TRBJ1-4; 7 nucleotides match TRBD1. CDR1 is GTSNPN, CDR2 SVGIG, per germline (reference sequence). The ends lost 2 bases at V and 4 bases at J; junction bases unmatched: 10. The CDR3 has 16 amino acids. CDR3 sequence reads: CAWSPAGQVNNEKLFF. CDR3 DNA sequence: TGTGCCTGGAGTCCCGCCGGACAGGTCAATAATGAAAAACTGTTTTTT. Full variable domain (missing parts from reference TRBV30 and TRBJ1-4): SQTIHQWPATLVQPVGSPLSLECTVEGTSNPNLYWYRQAAGRGLQLLFYSVGIGQISSEVPQNLSASRPQDRQFILSSKKLLLSDSGFYLCAWSPAGQVNNEKLFFGSGTQLSVL.

In its sample, this clonotype was seen many times. The chain has TRBV7-3 and TRBJ2-1; 9 bases line up with TRBD2. CDR1 and CDR2 from the germline V gene are SGHTA and FQGTGA. This CDR3 is 17 amino acids long. J was trimmed by 10 bases and V by 5 bases; bases with no gene match: 18. This CDR3 is CASSAVGGSGRSREQFF. CDR3 coding DNA: TGTGCCAGCAGCGCCGTCGGTGGCAGCGGGAGGAGCCGGGAGCAGTTCTTC.

Only a few counts were recorded for this clonotype. The gene calls are TRBV2 and TRBJ1-2; the match to TRBD1 covers 9 bases. Germline CDR1 is SNHLY and CDR2 is FYNNEI. With 7 bases clipped from V and 6 bases from J, the junction kept 15 bases outside the gene matches. CDR3 length equals 16 residues. The CDR3 DNA follows: TGTGCCAGCATTCCCCTCCCCGACAGGGGGGCTCATGGCTACACCTTC. As protein: CASIPLPDRGAHGYTF.

The chain carries TRBV4-2 and TRBJ2-3; D may be TRBD2 (6 bases). The CDR3 length is 17 residues. Trimming shortened V by 0 bases and J by 4 bases, and 17 bases separated the two germline ends. Germline-derived CDR1 and CDR2 are LGHNA and YNFKEQ. CDR3 region: CASSQDLGGPRPDTQYF. The CDR3 nucleotides are TGTGCCAGCAGCCAAGATCTAGGAGGGCCACGACCAGATACGCAGTATTTT.

Regarding this clonotype: This could be a read error, since a much larger clone is one nucleotide away. V gene TRBV6-1 combines with J gene TRBJ2-7; the D gene is possibly TRBD2 (6 bases). This CDR3 is built from 15 residues. Looked up from germline, CDR1 is MNHNS and CDR2 is SASEGT. The CDR3 is CANSPRLGISYEQYF. CDR3 DNA sequence: TGTGCCAACAGTCCTCGACTAGGAATCTCCTACGAGCAGTACTTC.

The table lists this clonotype with a count of one. This chain uses TRBV7-8 with TRBJ2-5, with a possible D match to TRBD2 (5 bases). From germline, CDR1 is SGHVS and CDR2 FQNEAQ. V was clipped by 0 bases and J by 7 bases, with 15 bases between them. The CDR3 runs 15 residues. As DNA, the CDR3 is TGTGCCAGCAGCTTAGCGGCGGTCTTACGGGGGACCCAGTACTTC. Its protein is CASSLAAVLRGTQYF.

This clonotype was picked up many times. V usage is TRBV21-1 and J usage is TRBJ2-7; TRBD2, the D gene given by the table, was not confirmed from the DNA. TRBV21-1 is a documented pseudogene. The CDR3 contains 16 residues. Here the CDR3 DNA reads TGTGCCAGCAGCTATAGTCATCGGCGGGAGTGCGCCGAGCAGTACTTC. Protein sequence: CASSYSHRRECAEQYF.

In this sample, this clonotype turned up many times. The chain employs TRBV20-1 and TRBJ2-3; D remains unclear. V gave up 4 bases and J gave up 3 bases, with 11 bases separating them. The CDR3 spans 13 residues. CDR1 and CDR2 from the germline V gene are DFQATT and SNEGSKA (reference sequence). The CDR3 sequence is CSANGQWTDTQYF. In DNA form, the CDR3 reads TGCAGTGCTAACGGCCAATGGACAGATACGCAGTATTTT.

V and J are TRBV7-9 and TRBJ2-2; 8 positions agree with TRBD2. The CDR3 has 16 residues. Germline lookup yields CDR1 SEHNR and CDR2 FQNEAQ (reference sequence). With V trimmed by 4 bases and J by 1 base, 5 bases remained unmatched. In DNA, the CDR3 is TGTGCCAGCAGCTCGACTAGCGAGGAGAACACCGGGGAGCTGTTTTTT. Protein sequence: CASSSTSEENTGELFF.

Concerning this clonotype: This may be a read error, as it is one base from a much larger clone. V and J are TRBV5-1 and TRBJ2-3; 10 nucleotides agree with TRBD2. The CDR3 runs to 17 residues. V lost 1 base, J lost 0 bases, and 5 bases stayed unmatched. Looked up from germline, CDR1 is SGHRS and CDR2 is YFSETQ. The CDR3 is CASSLNPTSGSTDTQYF. CDR3 sequence (DNA): TGCGCCAGCAGCTTGAACCCGACTAGCGGGAGCACAGATACGCAGTATTTT.

The table lists this clonotype with many counts. V gene TRBV29-1 combines with J gene TRBJ1-3; possibly TRBD1 for D (5 bases). Germline CDR1 and CDR2: SQVTM and ANQGSEA. V gave up 0 bases and J gave up 4 bases, with 13 bases separating them. The CDR3 spans 15 residues. The CDR3 coding sequence is TGCAGCGTTGAAGAACCCCAGGGCCTCGGAAACACCATATATTTT. Translation gives CSVEEPQGLGNTIYF. Looking up the rest from reference TRBV29-1 and TRBJ1-3 gives the full variable domain: SAVISQKPSRDICQRGTSLTIQCQVDSQVTMMFWYRQQPGQSLTLIATANQGSEATYESGFVIDKFPISRPNLTFSTLTVSNMSPEDSSIYLCSVEEPQGLGNTIYFGEGSWLTVV.

This clonotype was recorded at least ten times. The chain has TRBV11-2 and TRBJ2-7; unclear D gene. Trimming cost V 2 bases and J 3 bases, with 8 bases left between them. The CDR3 covers 13 residues. Looked up from germline, CDR1 is SGHAT and CDR2 is FQNNGV. The CDR3 spells CASSLNPLYEQYF. The CDR3 DNA is TGTGCCAGCAGCTTAAATCCCCTCTACGAGCAGTACTTC.

In this sample, this clonotype turned up many times. This chain links TRBV27 with TRBJ2-5; D perhaps matches TRBD1 (6 bases). The V and J ends lost 5 bases and 1 base respectively, with 8 bases between them. The CDR3 is made up of 13 amino acids. The germline gives CDR1 MNHEY, CDR2 SMNVEV (reference sequence). CDR3 sequence reads: CASSRTAQETQYF. CDR3 nucleotides: TGTGCCAGCAGTCGGACAGCCCAAGAGACCCAGTACTTC.

This chain uses TRBV4-1 with TRBJ1-4, with a possible D match to TRBD1 (5 bases). Per the germline V gene, CDR1 is MGHRA and CDR2 is YSYEKL. V was shortened by 1 base and J by 8 bases, with 26 bases between the two germline ends. The CDR3 contains 19 residues. CDR3 bases: TGCGCCAGCAGCCAAGTGGGGGGGTCGAGGGGCCGAAAGTGGGAAAAACTGTTTTTT. Translated, it gives CASSQVGGSRGRKWEKLFF.

The V gene is TRBV2, the J gene TRBJ1-6, with D uncertain. V lost 6 bases and J lost 3, with 9 bases in between. The germline V gene has CDR1 SNHLY and CDR2 FYNNEI. This CDR3 comprises 14 residues. CDR3 DNA: TGTGCCAGCAGGGAGAAGGGCTATAATTCACCCCTCCACTTT. It encodes CASREKGYNSPLHF.

V and J are TRBV24-1 and TRBJ2-2; D unclear. Trimming removed 6 bases from V and 7 bases from J, with 8 bases in between. CDR3 length equals 12 residues. The germline CDR1 and CDR2 sequences are KGHDR and SFDVKD. This CDR3 is CATSKGLGELFF. CDR3 sequence (DNA): TGTGCCACCAGTAAAGGCCTCGGGGAGCTGTTTTTT.

The sample holds a few counts of this clonotype. Here the CDR3 DNA reads TGTGCCACCAGTGATTTTAACAGGGGGCTCAATGAGCAGTTCTTC. This translates into CATSDFNRGLNEQFF. The V gene is TRBV24-1, the J gene TRBJ2-1; 9 bases map to TRBD1. V dropped 1 base and J dropped 6; count of bases not matched to a gene: 3. CDR1 and CDR2 (germline): KGHDR, SFDVKD. CDR3 length: 15 residues.

This clonotype was counted between two and nine times. This rearrangement joins TRBV19 to TRBJ2-7, with TRBD2 matching 8 bases. The assigned J gene may be wrong: the sequence end matches TRBJ2-5 better. Germline lookup yields CDR1 LNHDA and CDR2 SQIVND (reference sequence). This CDR3 has 16 amino acids. The CDR3 loop reads CASSIDSGLAGETQYF. The CDR3 coding sequence is TGTGCCAGTAGTATAGATTCGGGGCTAGCGGGAGAGACCCAGTACTTC.

The chain carries TRBV3-1 and TRBJ1-2; 7 positions agree with TRBD1. CDR1 and CDR2 from the germline V gene are LGHDT and YNNKEL (reference sequence). With 0 bases clipped from V and 4 bases from J, the junction kept 8 bases outside the gene matches. This CDR3 spans 16 amino acids. The CDR3 nucleotides read TGTGCCAGCAGCCAAGATGGGACAGAGGGCATCTATGGCTACACCTTC. Translating gives CASSQDGTEGIYGYTF. The whole variable domain, filled in from reference TRBV3-1 and TRBJ1-2, reads DTAVSQTPKYLVTQMGNDKSIKCEQNLGHDTMYWYKQDSKKFLKIMFSYNNKELIINETVPNRFSPKSPDKAHLNLHINSLELGDSAVYFCASSQDGTEGIYGYTFGSGTRLTVV.

This clonotype was detected ten times or more. The V and J genes are TRBV2 and TRBJ2-3; D remains ambiguous. Trimming took 4 bases from V and 2 from J, leaving 7 bases between them. CDR3 size: 13 residues. Germline loops: CDR1 SNHLY, CDR2 FYNNEI. This CDR3 reads CASSAWNTDTQYF. CDR3 DNA: TGTGCCAGCAGTGCCTGGAACACAGATACGCAGTATTTT.